This note documents a single TCR beta chain sequence. This specimen belongs to a study of patients and donors after allogeneic stem cell transplantation. The V and J ends lost 6 bases and 4 bases respectively, with 16 bases between them. This CDR3 comprises 15 residues. TCRdb recomputed calls from the RT-PCR reads with MiXCR, one row per CDR3 protein. The sample records approximately 210,000 distinct CDR3 sequences, roughly two fifths being singletons. This clonotype was sampled from a human donor who was either an allogeneic HSCT recipient or a stem cell or donor lymphocyte infusion donor (not recorded which). It is not recorded whose cells these are; they may come from a transplant donor. The J gene is TRBJ2-1, the V gene TRBV12-3 or TRBV12-4; weak D call: TRBD2 (6 bases). Sequencing was carried out using blood, either unsorted or a sorted T cell fraction (not recorded which). The CDR3 nucleotides read TGTGCCAGCAGCCCCCTTAGCGGTCGGTACAATGAGCAGTTCTTC. This translates into CASSPLSGRYNEQFF.